This T cell receptor beta chain appears in the sequencing data of a study of T cell responses to AZD1222 COVID-19 vaccine. CDR1 PRHDT and CDR2 FYEKMQ come from the germline V gene (reference sequence). V was cut by 8 bases and J by 2 bases, with 12 bases left in between. The CDR3 length is 13 residues. This clone was observed a single time. Its antigen is still unknown. The method was immunoSEQ multiplex PCR; TCRdb's version includes in-frame clones alone and lacks a portion of them. The table records 80,000 to 100,000 clones, roughly 88% of them present only once. Study observations and caveats: Donors in the cohort were predominantly white British and more often female, and clonal diversity was possibly underestimated. At study baseline, merely six AZD1222 recipients were seropositive.

This receptor was taken from an adult in good health. The source was peripheral blood, collected on day 0 of AZD1222 vaccination. This chain links TRBV13 with TRBJ2-5, with a tentative D call TRBD1 (5 bases). This chain's CDR3 is CASGDSKQETQYF. The CDR3 DNA reads as TGTGCCAGCGGCGACAGTAAGCAAGAGACCCAGTACTTC.